This is a list of T cell receptor beta chains from one sample in a study of blood T cell repertoires in COVID-19. The assay was immunoSEQ multiplex PCR, and TCRdb's table has in-frame clones only and misses some. Of a few hundred thousand clones in the sample, roughly 90% are singletons; the top ten hold more than 9.5%. Material: peripheral blood. The source is a woman aged 25-40 years with COVID-19, enrolled during active disease. Both conserved end residues are part of each CDR3. The D gene is left open where the match is weak. Size tells how often a clone was seen (once, few, many) or the class of an expanded clone, and some rows leave it out.

v_call	j_call	d_call	clone_size	cdr3_aa	cdr3_nt
TRBV5-4	TRBJ2-7	TRBD2	-	CASSLEGLANSEQYF	TGTGCCAGCAGCTTGGAGGGACTAGCGAATTCCGAGCAGTACTTC
TRBV7-9	TRBJ2-3	-	-	CASSLDSDTQYF	TGTGCCAGCAGCTTAGACTCAGATACGCAGTATTTT
TRBV4-1	TRBJ1-1	TRBD1	-	CASSPRTGTGEAFF	TGCGCCAGCAGCCCCCGGACAGGGACGGGCGAAGCTTTCTTT
TRBV7-2	TRBJ1-2	TRBD1	-	CASSQDGDSLLYGYTF	TGTGCCAGCAGCCAAGATGGGGACAGCCTTTTATATGGCTACACCTTC
TRBV12-5	TRBJ1-1	TRBD1	-	CASGIRTGGFTEAFF	TGTGCTAGTGGTATTAGGACAGGGGGCTTCACTGAAGCTTTCTTT
TRBV5-1	TRBJ1-4	-	-	CASSLVGGRATNEKLFF	TGCGCCAGCAGCTTGGTTGGTGGCAGGGCAACTAATGAAAAACTGTTTTTT
TRBV5-6	TRBJ1-2	-	-	CASSLGTGGYGYTF	TGTGCCAGCAGCTTGGGAACAGGTGGTTATGGCTACACCTTC
TRBV18	TRBJ1-1	-	-	CASSPLRGGRNTEAFF	TGTGCCAGCTCACCACTCCGCGGGGGGCGAAATACTGAAGCTTTCTTT
TRBV7-8	TRBJ1-4	-	-	CASSFRLDEKLFF	TGTGCCAGCAGCTTCCGACTAGATGAAAAACTGTTTTTT
TRBV5-1	TRBJ1-1	-	-	CASSFTARNTEAFF	TGCGCCAGCAGCTTTACGGCTAGGAACACTGAAGCTTTCTTT
TRBV25-1	TRBJ1-1	-	few	CASSAGEVDTEAFF	TGTGCCAGCAGTGCGGGAGAGGTGGACACTGAAGCTTTCTTT
TRBV6-1	TRBJ1-2	-	-	CASSARRPGNNYGYTF	TGTGCCAGCAGTGCCCGTAGACCCGGGAACAACTATGGCTACACCTTC
TRBV24-1	TRBJ2-7	TRBD1	-	CATSDPTGTGAYEQYF	TGTGCCACCAGTGATCCCACCGGGACAGGCGCCTACGAGCAGTACTTC
TRBV11-3	TRBJ2-2	TRBD1	-	CASSYDRDTGELFF	TGTGCCAGCAGCTACGACAGGGACACCGGGGAGCTGTTTTTT
TRBV6-5	TRBJ1-1	TRBD1	-	CASSFGQAGTEAFF	TGTGCCAGCAGCTTCGGACAGGCGGGCACTGAAGCTTTCTTT
TRBV6-5	TRBJ1-1	-	few	CASSPQGYPEAFF	TGTGCCAGCAGCCCCCAGGGGTACCCTGAAGCTTTCTTT
TRBV1	TRBJ1-1	-	-	CTSSQECDRENTEAFF	TGCACCAGCAGCCAAGAATGCGACCGGGAGAACACTGAAGCTTTCTTT
TRBV5-5	TRBJ1-2	-	-	CASSLDPTTVYGYTF	TGTGCCAGCAGCCTGGACCCGACTACGGTATATGGCTACACCTTC
TRBV27	TRBJ1-2	-	-	CASSLRSGGYGYTF	TGTGCCAGCAGTCTCCGTTCGGGGGGGTATGGCTACACCTTC
TRBV5-6	TRBJ2-5	TRBD2	once	CASSLRLAGFQETQYF	TGTGCCAGCAGCCTACGACTAGCGGGGTTCCAAGAGACCCAGTACTTC
TRBV30	TRBJ1-5	-	-	CAWKRRGAYSNQPQHF	TGTGCCTGGAAAAGGCGGGGGGCGTATAGCAATCAGCCCCAGCATTTT
TRBV30	TRBJ1-6	TRBD1	-	CAWSSTGINSPLHF	TGTGCCTGGAGCTCGACAGGGATTAATTCACCCCTCCACTTT
TRBV18	TRBJ2-7	-	-	CASSPSRLAYEQYF	TGTGCCAGCTCACCATCCCGACTGGCCTACGAGCAGTACTTC
TRBV27	TRBJ2-7	-	-	CASSPRGGYYEQYF	TGTGCCAGCAGTCCCCGTGGAGGGTACTACGAGCAGTACTTC
TRBV3-1/TRBV3-2	TRBJ2-3	TRBD1	once	CASSQAGGRGTDTQYF	TGTGCCAGCAGCCAAGCAGGGGGCCGGGGCACAGATACGCAGTATTTT
TRBV28	TRBJ1-2	TRBD1	-	CASRDGTARNYGYTF	TGTGCCAGCAGAGACGGGACAGCCCGTAACTATGGCTACACCTTC
TRBV14	TRBJ2-1	-	-	CASSQIRVGEQFF	TGTGCCAGCAGCCAAATCAGGGTGGGTGAGCAGTTCTTC
TRBV4-1	TRBJ1-3	-	-	CASSHTGSSGNTIYF	TGCGCCAGCAGCCATACTGGGAGCTCTGGAAACACCATATATTTT
TRBV11-2	TRBJ1-6	TRBD1	-	CASIQGAEGSPLHF	TGTGCCAGCATCCAGGGGGCAGAAGGTTCACCCCTCCACTTT
TRBV5-8	TRBJ2-2	-	-	CASSWGTPNTGELFF	TGTGCCAGCAGCTGGGGGACACCGAACACCGGGGAGCTGTTTTTT
TRBV7-9	TRBJ2-3	TRBD1	-	CASRFDRAADTQYF	TGTGCCAGCAGATTTGACAGGGCAGCAGATACGCAGTATTTT
TRBV5-1	TRBJ1-4	TRBD1	-	CASSMGLGTASNEKLFF	TGCGCCAGCAGCATGGGACTAGGGACAGCTTCTAATGAAAAACTGTTTTTT
TRBV19	TRBJ1-1	-	-	CASRGALNTEAFF	TGTGCCAGTAGGGGGGCTTTGAACACTGAAGCTTTCTTT
TRBV7-9	TRBJ2-7	-	-	CASSEGYEQYF	TGTGCCAGCAGCGAGGGCTACGAGCAGTACTTC
TRBV3-1/TRBV3-2	TRBJ2-5	TRBD2	-	CASSQSTSGDWEETQYF	TGTGCCAGCAGCCAATCGACTAGCGGGGATTGGGAAGAGACCCAGTACTTC